The TCR beta chain described here comes from a study of OX40 agonist ivuxolimab in advanced cancers. The overall study: Administration of intravenous ivuxolimab to patients occurred every 2 weeks at 0.01 to 10 mg/kg. Subjects had a mean age of 60 years, with a range of 23 to 79; 82.7% were male.

Exclusion applied to patients with autoimmune disease history or systemic immunosuppression. Profiled with immunoSEQ multiplex PCR; TCRdb holds only in-frame clones, not every one. The table lists some 25,000 clones, 80% to 90% of them singletons. Per the germline V gene, CDR1 is SEHNR and CDR2 is FQNEAQ (reference sequence). With 1 base removed from V and 3 bases from J, the gap between germline ends came to 7 bases. The CDR3 runs 13 residues. This receptor was obtained from an adult with an advanced solid tumor such as melanoma, head and neck, liver or kidney cancer. The source material was CD4+ or CD8+ T cells sorted from blood, sampled in a trial of the OX40 agonist ivuxolimab. The V gene is TRBV7-9, the J gene TRBJ2-7; a weak D match, TRBD1 (5 bases). DNA of the CDR3: TGTGCCAGCAGCTTAGGACAGATCTACGAGCAGTACTTC. It specifies CASSLGQIYEQYF.